This TCR beta chain was found in a study of cytomegalovirus exposure and HLA in healthy donors. Study-level points and caveats: Within the 130 or so validation repertoires, first-cohort TCR clusters tended to co-occur, according to a later analysis.

For this clone: What it binds is not known.

TCRdb's table, derived via immunoSEQ multiplex PCR, lists solely in-frame clones and lacks some. Among 160,000 or so clones listed, less than 90% were seen once. Germline CDR1 and CDR2: MDHEN and SYDVKM. The CDR3 extends over 13 amino acids. The ends lost 7 bases at V and 3 bases at J; junction bases unmatched: 3. Material: PBMCs. This chain joins TRBV28 and TRBJ1-2; 9 nucleotides line up with TRBD1. The TCR was taken from a man between 25 and 39 years old in good health and CMV-seropositive. CDR3 residues: CASIRQGDYGYTF. Written as DNA, the CDR3 is TGTGCCAGCATCAGACAGGGGGACTATGGCTACACCTTC.